In its sample, the clone carrying this TCR beta chain was seen a few times. These data are taken from a study of T cells in Graves' hyperthyroidism and ophthalmopathy. Across the whole study: Sampling of peripheral blood happened at initial diagnosis, prior to any treatment.

CDR1 is MNHEY, CDR2 SMNVEV, per germline (reference sequence). V gave up 5 bases and J gave up 2 bases, with 13 bases separating them. The length of the CDR3 is 16 residues. Patients were excluded for uncontrolled infection, other autoimmune disease, pregnancy or lactation. Fresh peripheral blood, 9.5 to 10 ml of it, supplied the PBMCs. The investigators amplified TCR beta CDR3 regions from RNA transcripts. When the TCR CDR3 underwent first-round RT-PCR, the HTBI primer set was used. A single record per CDR3 protein comes from TCRdb applying MiXCR to the multiplex PCR reads. The table lists roughly 360,000 distinct CDR3 sequences, roughly 14% of them singletons, with less than 25% in the top ten.

The genes are TRBV27 and TRBJ2-6; D unresolved. This TCR derives from a man aged 25-40 years with Graves' hyperthyroidism that later progressed to Graves' ophthalmopathy. Material: blood. CDR3: CASSRHRVTGANVLTF. The CDR3 region has the DNA TGTGCCAGCAGTCGACATAGAGTCACTGGGGCCAACGTCCTGACTTTC. The full variable domain, in which reference TRBV27 and TRBJ2-6 provide the parts outside the CDR3, is EAQVTQNPRYLITVTGKKLTVTCSQNMNHEYMSWYRQDPGLGLRQIYYSMNVEVTDKGDVPEGYKVSRKEKRNFPLILESPSPNQTSLYFCASSRHRVTGANVLTFGAGSRLTVL.